This paragraph covers one T cell receptor (beta chain) sequence. Its antigen specificity is not known. The sample holds no much larger clone one base away, and base qualities are not on file. The CDR3 regions of human TCRbeta chains were subjected to immunosequencing. Per the original workflow: Repertoire TCRs were matched against a reference library of SARS-CoV-2-specific TCRs generated with the MIRA antigen-specificity platform. Breadth was defined as the fraction of unique TCRs that were SARS-CoV-2-associated, and depth was defined as the fraction of total T cells that were SARS-CoV-2-associated. Using the MIRA data, each spike-specific TCR was assigned both to the spike region to which the TCR was reactive and to a CD4 or CD8 class. Log10-transformed breadth and depth values were compared by one-way ANOVA with Sidak's multiple comparisons tests. TCRdb carries this immuneACCESS record with in-frame sequences only. Its versions omit some clonotypes, under half of them owing to an unresolved V gene in the studies checked, with the rest unexplained. From that table come the V and J calls and clone size; the DNA was used to work out D and trimming. A total of 150,000 to 200,000 clones appear in this sample, approximately 90% of them only once. 0.99% of the sample belongs to the ten largest clones.

This sample is part of a study of T cell responses to AZD1222 COVID-19 vaccine (TCRdb year 2021). Background for the entire study: AZD1222 recipients given second doses at about 4 weeks or at about 12 weeks were pooled, since spike-specific TCR depth and breadth were not found to differ between the two schedules. TCR sequencing covered over 230 trial participants: 200 to 210 given two doses of AZD1222 and 26 given two doses of MenACWY control vaccine. Enrollment into the trials was organized by age into subgroups of 18-55, 56-69 and 70-plus years, and those subgroups contained roughly 160, 29 and 62 TCR-sequenced participants, respectively.

From a lookup of the germline V gene, CDR1 and CDR2 are SQVTM and ANQGSEA. The junction shows trimming of 6 bases on V and 2 bases on J, and the gene matches do not reach 4 bases of it. There are 14 amino acids in the CDR3, from cysteine to phenylalanine inclusive. Kept here is only the CDR3 DNA, which spans 42 bases and is read in frame from base 1. Overall study results and their limits: Spike-specific TCR breadth and depth rose significantly after two AZD1222 doses compared with day 0 and with MenACWY recipients. Only 5 to 7 AZD1222 recipients were SARS-CoV-2 seropositive at baseline, limiting conclusions about previously exposed vaccinees. Nearly half of unique spike-specific TCRs reportedly recognized epitopes outside regions mutated in the B.1.351 and B.1.1.7 variants. In the small 56-69-year group, the increase in depth fell short of significance, most likely because of low power. Most participants were white British and females outnumbered males, and the authors suggested that clonal diversity may have been underestimated. No day 14 peak-response samples were available, so repertoires were characterized only after the peak T cell response. CD4 TCRs associated with the vaccine covered the entire spike protein, and the dominant responses were in regions 160-218 and 743-854.

Taken with the paper, the label for time point translates to: baseline before first vaccination. The vaccinee samples were drawn from two UK trials, COV001 and COV002, one of which was a single-blind randomized controlled phase 2/3 trial testing AZD1222 (ChAdOx1 nCoV-19) in healthy adults. Trial participant PBMC samples were collected at day 0 and day 28 after the second dose for TCRbeta chain sequencing. This sample comprised peripheral blood, obtained on day 0 of AZD1222 vaccination. The V and J segments used are TRBV29-1 and TRBJ2-2, with 9 middle bases fitting TRBD1. This TCR came from an adult in good health. The encoded CDR3 is CSVWTGANTGELFF. The base sequence is TGCAGCGTGTGGACAGGGGCAAACACCGGGGAGCTGTTTTTT.